The clone carrying this T cell receptor beta chain was seen at least ten times. No antigen is known for it. Preparation methods for the bulk TCR libraries were those previously described, with listed TCR primers. TCRdb reanalysed the PCR reads using MiXCR and keeps one entry per CDR3 protein. The table has about 640,000 distinct CDR3 sequences, just under 20% seen once. As CD8+CD4-CCR7+CD45RA+ cells, naive CD8 T cells were sorted. This sample was taken from a study of molecular identifiers for immune sequencing clone quantification. The study's findings and limits: Underestimation of highly expanded clone sizes could arise where identical TCR molecules share a barcode.

V lost 5 bases and J lost 5, with 24 bases in between. CDR3 size: 17 residues. Germline assignment: CDR1 SEHNR and CDR2 FQNEAQ (reference sequence). Sequencing used naive CD8+ T cells from blood, with Jurkat cell RNA spiked in. Indicated subset: FACS-sorted CD8+CD4-CCR7+CD45RA+ naive T cells. V and J are TRBV7-9 and TRBJ1-1, with D perhaps matching TRBD1 (6 bases). The clonotype originates from a human donor in good health. Some libraries in this study had Jurkat cell RNA spiked in. CDR3 DNA: TGTGCCAGCAGCCCTCCTCCGGGGGAACAGGGATATACTGAAGCTTTCTTT. Protein product: CASSPPPGEQGYTEAFF.